Reported below is one T cell receptor beta chain. The sample belongs to a study of blood T cell repertoires in COVID-19. Using immunoSEQ multiplex PCR, the repertoire was profiled, and TCRdb retains in-frame clones only, with some absent. The sample has 260,000 or so clones; roughly four fifths are singletons. V was clipped by 4 bases and J by 8 bases, with 18 bases between them. This CDR3 has 14 residues. Germline V gene sequence: CDR1 SGHRS, CDR2 YFSETQ. The sample consisted of peripheral blood. The chain links TRBV5-1 to TRBJ1-2; the D gene is possibly TRBD1 (6 bases). This sequence was found in a woman aged 80 or over with COVID-19, enrolled during active disease. CDR3 amino acids: CASSPIGGRSGYTF. DNA for the CDR3: TGCGCCAGCAGCCCGATCGGGGGGCGAAGCGGCTACACCTTC.